The clone carrying this TCR beta chain turned up a few times. The sample originates from a study of blood T cells in healthy people across ages. V was pared by 7 bases and J by 1 base, with 7 bases of the junction left unmatched. The CDR3 covers 15 residues. Sample-barcoded 5' priming and a J-beta primer mix drove a second PCR of roughly 6 to 12 cycles. TCRdb recomputed calls from the 5' RACE reads with MiXCR, one row per CDR3 protein. The sample yields more than 1,400,000 distinct CDR3 sequences, 40% to 50% seen once. J is TRBJ2-7 and V is TRBV12-3 or TRBV12-4; 10 bases are shared with TRBD2. Specimen: blood. The origin of this receptor is a woman under 30 in good health. The CDR3 DNA reads TGTGCCAGCACCTCGGGGGGACTAGCGTCCTACGAGCAGTACTTC. This translates into CASTSGGLASYEQYF.